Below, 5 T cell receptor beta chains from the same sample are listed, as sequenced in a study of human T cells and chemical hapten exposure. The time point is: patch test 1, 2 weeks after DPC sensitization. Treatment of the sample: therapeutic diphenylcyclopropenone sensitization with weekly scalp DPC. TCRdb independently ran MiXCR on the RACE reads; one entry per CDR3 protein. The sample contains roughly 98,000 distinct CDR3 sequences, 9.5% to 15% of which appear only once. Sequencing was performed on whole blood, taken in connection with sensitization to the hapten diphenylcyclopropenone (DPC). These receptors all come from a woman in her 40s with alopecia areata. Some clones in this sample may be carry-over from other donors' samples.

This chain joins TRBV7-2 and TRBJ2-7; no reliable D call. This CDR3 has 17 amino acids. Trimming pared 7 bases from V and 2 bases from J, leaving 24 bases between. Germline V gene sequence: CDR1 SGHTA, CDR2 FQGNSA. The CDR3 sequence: CASTPPFGTEPTYEQYF. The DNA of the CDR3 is TGTGCCAGCACCCCTCCCTTTGGCACAGAACCGACCTACGAGCAGTACTTC.

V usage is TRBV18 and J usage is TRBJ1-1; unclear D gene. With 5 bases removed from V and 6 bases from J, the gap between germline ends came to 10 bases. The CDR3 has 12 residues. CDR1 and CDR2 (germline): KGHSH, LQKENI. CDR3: CASSSAGAEAFF. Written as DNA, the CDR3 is TGTGCCAGCTCATCCGCGGGCGCTGAAGCTTTCTTT.

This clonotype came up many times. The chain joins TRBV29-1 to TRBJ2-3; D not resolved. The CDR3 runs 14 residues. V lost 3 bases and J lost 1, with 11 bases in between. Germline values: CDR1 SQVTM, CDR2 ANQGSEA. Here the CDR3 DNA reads TGCAGCGTTGACCGACCCCAGGGCACAGATACGCAGTATTTT. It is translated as CSVDRPQGTDTQYF.

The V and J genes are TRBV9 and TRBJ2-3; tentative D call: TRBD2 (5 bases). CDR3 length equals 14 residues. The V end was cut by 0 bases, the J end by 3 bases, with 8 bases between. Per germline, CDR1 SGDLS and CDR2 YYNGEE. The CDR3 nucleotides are TGTGCCAGCAGCGTAGTGCCGGGGACAGATACGCAGTATTTT. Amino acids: CASSVVPGTDTQYF.

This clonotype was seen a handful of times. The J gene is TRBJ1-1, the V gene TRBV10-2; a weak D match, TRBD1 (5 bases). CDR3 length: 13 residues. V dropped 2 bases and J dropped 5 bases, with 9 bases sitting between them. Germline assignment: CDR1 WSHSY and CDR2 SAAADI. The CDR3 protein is CASSEPGVTEAFF. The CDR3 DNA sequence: TGCGCCAGCAGTGAGCCGGGGGTGACTGAAGCTTTCTTT.